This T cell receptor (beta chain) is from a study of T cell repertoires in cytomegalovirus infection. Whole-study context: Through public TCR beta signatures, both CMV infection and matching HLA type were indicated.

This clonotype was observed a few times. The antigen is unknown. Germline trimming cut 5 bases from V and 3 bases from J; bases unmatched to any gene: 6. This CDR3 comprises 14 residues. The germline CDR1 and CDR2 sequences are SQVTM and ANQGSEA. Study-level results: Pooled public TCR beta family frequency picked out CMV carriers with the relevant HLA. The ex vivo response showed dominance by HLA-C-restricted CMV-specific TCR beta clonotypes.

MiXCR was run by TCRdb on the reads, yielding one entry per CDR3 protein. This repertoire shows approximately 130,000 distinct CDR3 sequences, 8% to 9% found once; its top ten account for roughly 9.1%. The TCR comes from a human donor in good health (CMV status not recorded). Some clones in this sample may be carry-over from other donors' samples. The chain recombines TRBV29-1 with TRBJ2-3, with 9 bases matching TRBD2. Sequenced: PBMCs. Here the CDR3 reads CSVMAGGQTDTQYF. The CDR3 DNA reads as TGCAGCGTTATGGCGGGGGGGCAGACAGATACGCAGTATTTT.